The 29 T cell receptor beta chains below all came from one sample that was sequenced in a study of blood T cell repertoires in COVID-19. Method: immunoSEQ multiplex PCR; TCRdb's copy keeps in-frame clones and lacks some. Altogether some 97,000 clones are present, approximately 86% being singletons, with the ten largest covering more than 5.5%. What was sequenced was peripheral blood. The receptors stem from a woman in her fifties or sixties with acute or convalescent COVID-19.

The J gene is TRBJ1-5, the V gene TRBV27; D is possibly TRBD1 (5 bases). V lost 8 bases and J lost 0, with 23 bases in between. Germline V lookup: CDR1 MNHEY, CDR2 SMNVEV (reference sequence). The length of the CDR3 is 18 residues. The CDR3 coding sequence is TGTGCCAGCGGAGGGGCCGGGTCGCCCGAAAATAGCAATCAGCCCCAGCATTTT. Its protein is CASGGAGSPENSNQPQHF.

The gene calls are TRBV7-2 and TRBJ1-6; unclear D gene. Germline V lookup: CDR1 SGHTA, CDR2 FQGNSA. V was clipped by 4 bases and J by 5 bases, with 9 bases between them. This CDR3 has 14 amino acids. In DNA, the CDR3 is TGTGCCAGCAGCTCCGGGAACCATAATTCACCCCTCCACTTT. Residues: CASSSGNHNSPLHF.

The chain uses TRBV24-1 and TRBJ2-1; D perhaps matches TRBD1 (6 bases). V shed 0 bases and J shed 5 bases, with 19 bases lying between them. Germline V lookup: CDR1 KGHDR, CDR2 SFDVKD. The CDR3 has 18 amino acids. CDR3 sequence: CATSDLAGRGRGDNEQFF. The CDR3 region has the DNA TGTGCCACCAGTGATTTGGCCGGCAGGGGCAGAGGGGACAATGAGCAGTTCTTC.

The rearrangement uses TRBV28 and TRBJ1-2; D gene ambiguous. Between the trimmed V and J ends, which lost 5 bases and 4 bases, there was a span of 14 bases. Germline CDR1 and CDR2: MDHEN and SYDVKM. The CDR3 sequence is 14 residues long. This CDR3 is CASSPPGGSYGYTF. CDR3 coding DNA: TGTGCCAGCAGTCCGCCGGGTGGGAGCTATGGCTACACCTTC.

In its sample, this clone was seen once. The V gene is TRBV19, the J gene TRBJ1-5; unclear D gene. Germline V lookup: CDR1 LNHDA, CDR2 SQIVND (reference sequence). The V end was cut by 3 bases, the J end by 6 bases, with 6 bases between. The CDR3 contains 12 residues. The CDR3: CASSIFGQPQHF. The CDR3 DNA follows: TGTGCCAGTAGTATTTTCGGTCAGCCCCAGCATTTT.

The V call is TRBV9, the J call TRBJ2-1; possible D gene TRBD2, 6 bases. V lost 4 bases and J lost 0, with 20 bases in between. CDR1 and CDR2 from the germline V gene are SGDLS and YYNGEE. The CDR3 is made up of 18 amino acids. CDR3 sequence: CASSLGGAGGSSYNEQFF. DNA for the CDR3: TGTGCCAGCAGCCTGGGTGGGGCTGGGGGGAGCTCCTACAATGAGCAGTTCTTC.

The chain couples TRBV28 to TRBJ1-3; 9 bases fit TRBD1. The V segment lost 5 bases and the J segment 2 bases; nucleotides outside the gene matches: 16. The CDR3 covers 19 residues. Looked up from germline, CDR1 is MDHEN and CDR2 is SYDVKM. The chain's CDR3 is CASSPPGQGIGGAGNTIYF. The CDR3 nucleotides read TGTGCCAGCAGTCCGCCGGGACAGGGTATTGGAGGGGCTGGAAACACCATATATTTT.

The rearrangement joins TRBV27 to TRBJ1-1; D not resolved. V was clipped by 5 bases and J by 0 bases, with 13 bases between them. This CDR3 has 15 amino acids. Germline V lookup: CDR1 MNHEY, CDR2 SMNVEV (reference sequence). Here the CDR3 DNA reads TGTGCCAGCAGTACCACAACAGCAATGAACACTGAAGCTTTCTTT. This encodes CASSTTTAMNTEAFF.

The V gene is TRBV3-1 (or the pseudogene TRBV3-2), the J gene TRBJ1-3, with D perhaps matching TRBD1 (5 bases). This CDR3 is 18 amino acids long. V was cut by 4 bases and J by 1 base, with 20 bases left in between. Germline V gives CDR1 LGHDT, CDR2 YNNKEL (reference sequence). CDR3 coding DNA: TGTGCCAGCAGCCCAGGAGGGTACAGGCGGGGGTCTGGAAACACCATATATTTT. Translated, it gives CASSPGGYRRGSGNTIYF.

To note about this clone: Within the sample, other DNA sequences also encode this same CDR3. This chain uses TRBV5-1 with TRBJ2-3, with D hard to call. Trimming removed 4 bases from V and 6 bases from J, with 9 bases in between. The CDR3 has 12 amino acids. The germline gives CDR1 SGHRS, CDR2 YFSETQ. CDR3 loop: CASSQTLDTQYF. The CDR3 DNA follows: TGCGCCAGCAGCCAAACTCTGGATACGCAGTATTTT.

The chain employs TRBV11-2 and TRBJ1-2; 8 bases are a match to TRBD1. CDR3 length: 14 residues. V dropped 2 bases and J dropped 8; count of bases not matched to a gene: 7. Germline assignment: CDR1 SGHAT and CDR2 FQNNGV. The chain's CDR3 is CASSLLTGTGGYTF. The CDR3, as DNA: TGTGCCAGCAGCTTACTGACCGGGACAGGAGGCTACACCTTC.

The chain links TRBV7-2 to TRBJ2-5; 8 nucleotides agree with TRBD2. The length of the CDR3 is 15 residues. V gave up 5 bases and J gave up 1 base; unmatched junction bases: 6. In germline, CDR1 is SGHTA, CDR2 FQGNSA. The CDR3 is CASSQPLAGQETQYF. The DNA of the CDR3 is TGTGCCAGCAGCCAACCGCTAGCGGGCCAAGAGACCCAGTACTTC.

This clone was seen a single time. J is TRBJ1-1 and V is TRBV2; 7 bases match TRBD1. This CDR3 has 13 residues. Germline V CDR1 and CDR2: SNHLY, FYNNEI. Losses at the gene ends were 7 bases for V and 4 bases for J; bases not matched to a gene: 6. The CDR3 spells CASKRGQSTEAFF. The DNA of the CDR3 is TGTGCCAGCAAGAGGGGGCAGTCCACTGAAGCTTTCTTT.

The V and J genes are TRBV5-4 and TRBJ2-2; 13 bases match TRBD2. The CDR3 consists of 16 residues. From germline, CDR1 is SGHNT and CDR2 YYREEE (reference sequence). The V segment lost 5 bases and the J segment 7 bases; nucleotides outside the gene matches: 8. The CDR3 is CASSYWTSGSIGELFF. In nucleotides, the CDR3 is TGTGCCAGCAGTTACTGGACTAGCGGGAGTATCGGGGAGCTGTTTTTT. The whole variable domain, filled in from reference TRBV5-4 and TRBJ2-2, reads ETGVTQSPTHLIKTRGQQVTLRCSSQSGHNTVSWYQQALGQGPQFIFQYYREEENGRGNFPPRFSGLQFPNYSSELNVNALELDDSALYLCASSYWTSGSIGELFFGEGSRLTVL.

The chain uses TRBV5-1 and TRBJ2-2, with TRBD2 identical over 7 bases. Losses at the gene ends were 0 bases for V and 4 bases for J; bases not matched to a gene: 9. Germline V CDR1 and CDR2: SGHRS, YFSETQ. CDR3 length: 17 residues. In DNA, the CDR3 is TGCGCCAGCAGCTTGGGCGGGAGTGTGGTGAGCACCGGGGAGCTGTTTTTT. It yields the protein CASSLGGSVVSTGELFF.

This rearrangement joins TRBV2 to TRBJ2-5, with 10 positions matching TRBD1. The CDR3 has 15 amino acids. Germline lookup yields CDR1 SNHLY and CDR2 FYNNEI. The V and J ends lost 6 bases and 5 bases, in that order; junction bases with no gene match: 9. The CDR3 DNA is TGTGCCAGCAGCCCTGACAGGGGGCGCGCGGAGACCCAGTACTTC. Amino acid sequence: CASSPDRGRAETQYF.

CDR3 DNA: TGCAGCGTTGACATCACAGATACGCAGTATTTT. Translated: CSVDITDTQYF. The chain couples TRBV29-1 to TRBJ2-3; no clear D gene. Per germline, CDR1 SQVTM and CDR2 ANQGSEA. The CDR3 contains 11 residues. Trimming shortened V by 3 bases and J by 2 bases, and 3 bases separated the two germline ends.

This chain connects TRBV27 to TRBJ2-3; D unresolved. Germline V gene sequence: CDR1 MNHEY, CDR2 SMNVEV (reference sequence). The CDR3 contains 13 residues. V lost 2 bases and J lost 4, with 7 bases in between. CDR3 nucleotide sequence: TGTGCCAGCAGTTTAGCAGGATCAGATACGCAGTATTTT. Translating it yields CASSLAGSDTQYF.

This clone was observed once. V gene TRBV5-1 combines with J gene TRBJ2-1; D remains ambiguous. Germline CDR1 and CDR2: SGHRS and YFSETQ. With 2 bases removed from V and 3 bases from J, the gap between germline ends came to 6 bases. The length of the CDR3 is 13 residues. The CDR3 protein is CASSFADYNEQFF. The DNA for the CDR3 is TGCGCCAGCAGCTTTGCAGACTACAATGAGCAGTTCTTC.

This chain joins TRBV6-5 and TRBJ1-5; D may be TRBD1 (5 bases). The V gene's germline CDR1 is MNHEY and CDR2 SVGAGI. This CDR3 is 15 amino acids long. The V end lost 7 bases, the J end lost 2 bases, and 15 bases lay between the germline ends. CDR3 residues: CASTETVFGNQPQHF. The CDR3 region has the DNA TGTGCCAGCACGGAGACAGTATTTGGCAATCAGCCCCAGCATTTT.

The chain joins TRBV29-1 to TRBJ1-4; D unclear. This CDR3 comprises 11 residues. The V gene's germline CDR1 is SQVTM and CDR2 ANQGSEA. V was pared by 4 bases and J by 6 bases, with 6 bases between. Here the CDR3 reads CSVARDEKLFF. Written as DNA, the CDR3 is TGCAGCGTTGCAAGAGATGAAAAACTGTTTTTT. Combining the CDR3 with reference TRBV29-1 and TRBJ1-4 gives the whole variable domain SAVISQKPSRDICQRGTSLTIQCQVDSQVTMMFWYRQQPGQSLTLIATANQGSEATYESGFVIDKFPISRPNLTFSTLTVSNMSPEDSSIYLCSVARDEKLFFGSGTQLSVL.

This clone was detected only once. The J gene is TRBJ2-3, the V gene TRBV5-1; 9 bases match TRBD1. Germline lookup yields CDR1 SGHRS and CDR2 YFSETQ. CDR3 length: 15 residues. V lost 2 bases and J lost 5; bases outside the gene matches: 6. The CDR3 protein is CASSLLQGARDTQYF. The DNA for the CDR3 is TGCGCCAGCAGCTTACTACAGGGGGCGAGAGATACGCAGTATTTT.

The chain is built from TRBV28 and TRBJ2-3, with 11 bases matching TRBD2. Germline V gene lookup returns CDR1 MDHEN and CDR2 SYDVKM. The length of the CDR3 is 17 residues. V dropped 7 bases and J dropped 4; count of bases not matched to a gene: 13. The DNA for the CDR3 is TGTGCCAGCACCATAGTAGCGGGAGGGGAGAGGGCAGATACGCAGTATTTT. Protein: CASTIVAGGERADTQYF.

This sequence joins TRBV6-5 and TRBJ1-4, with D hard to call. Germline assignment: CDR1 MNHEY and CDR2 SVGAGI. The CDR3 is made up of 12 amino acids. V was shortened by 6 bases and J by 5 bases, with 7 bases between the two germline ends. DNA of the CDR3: TGTGCCAGCAGCGCGGCGAATGAAAAACTGTTTTTT. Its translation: CASSAANEKLFF.

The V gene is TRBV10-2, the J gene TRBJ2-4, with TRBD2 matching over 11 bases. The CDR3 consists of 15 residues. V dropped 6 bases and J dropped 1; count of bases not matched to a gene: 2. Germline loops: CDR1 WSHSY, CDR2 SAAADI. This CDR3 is CASRGTSGAKNIQYF. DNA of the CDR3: TGCGCCAGCAGAGGGACTAGCGGTGCCAAAAACATTCAGTACTTC.

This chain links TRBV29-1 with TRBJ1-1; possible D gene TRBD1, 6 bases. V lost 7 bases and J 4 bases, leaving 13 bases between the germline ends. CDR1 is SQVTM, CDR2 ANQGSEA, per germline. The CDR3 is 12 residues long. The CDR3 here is CSARTGITEAFF. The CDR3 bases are TGCAGCGCTCGCACAGGGATCACTGAAGCTTTCTTT. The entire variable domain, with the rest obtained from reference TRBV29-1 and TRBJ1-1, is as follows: SAVISQKPSRDICQRGTSLTIQCQVDSQVTMMFWYRQQPGQSLTLIATANQGSEATYESGFVIDKFPISRPNLTFSTLTVSNMSPEDSSIYLCSARTGITEAFFGQGTRLTVV.

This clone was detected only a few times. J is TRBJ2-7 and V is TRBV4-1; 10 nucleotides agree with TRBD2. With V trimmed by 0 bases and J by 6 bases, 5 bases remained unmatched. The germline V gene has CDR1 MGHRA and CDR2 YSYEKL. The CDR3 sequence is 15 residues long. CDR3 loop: CASSQDASGSGEQYF. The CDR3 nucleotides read TGCGCCAGCAGCCAAGATGCTAGCGGGAGCGGCGAGCAGTACTTC.

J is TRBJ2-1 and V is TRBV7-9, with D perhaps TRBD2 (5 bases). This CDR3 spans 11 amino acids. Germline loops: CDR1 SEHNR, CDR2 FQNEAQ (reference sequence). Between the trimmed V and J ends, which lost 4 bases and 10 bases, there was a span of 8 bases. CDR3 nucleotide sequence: TGTGCCAGCAGCTCTGGCGGGGAGCAGTTCTTC. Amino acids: CASSSGGEQFF.

CDR3 loop: CASGQIPNTEAFF. CDR3 nucleotides: TGTGCCAGCGGACAGATTCCGAACACTGAAGCTTTCTTT. The J gene is TRBJ1-1, the V gene TRBV7-2; the D gene is possibly TRBD1 (6 bases). Germline V gene data show CDR1 as SGHTA and CDR2 as FQGNSA. CDR3 length: 13 residues. V was pared by 8 bases and J by 1 base, with 11 bases between.